This T cell receptor beta chain originates from a study of CD8+ T cells in alopecia areata. From alopecia areata patients, lesional scalp punch biopsies and peripheral blood were collected. In germline, CDR1 is SNHLY, CDR2 FYNNEI. The V end lost 3 bases, the J end lost 7 bases, and 7 bases lay between the germline ends. This CDR3 is 12 amino acids long. Extracted RNA was reverse transcribed, and the resulting cDNA served as sequencing template. The protocol was immunoSEQ multiplex PCR, while the TCRdb copy is restricted to in-frame clones and leaves out a portion. The data hold about 180,000 clones, with 59% observed a single time. As for this clone: Other DNA sequences in this sample translate to the same CDR3.

The sequence was collected from a human donor with alopecia areata. The chain joins TRBV2 to TRBJ2-1; D gene ambiguous. This specimen was CD4+ T cells sorted from blood, taken at week 0. This chain's CDR3 is CASSDQYNEQFF. The DNA for the CDR3 is TGTGCCAGCAGTGACCAGTATAATGAGCAGTTCTTC.